Listed below are T cell receptor beta chains from one sample, sequenced in a study of shared clonotypes between healthy human individuals. TCRdb keeps only in-frame clones here, not all; method: immunoSEQ multiplex PCR. The sample lists about 990,000 clones; roughly 74% were seen once. Sequenced sample: memory CD4+ T cells from PBMCs. These receptor sequences come from a man between 18 and 29 years old in good health. Some clones in this sample may be carry-over from other donors' samples. CDR3s include the opening cysteine and the closing phenylalanine or tryptophan. Fields, in order: V gene, clone size, CDR3 length, D gene, J gene, CDR3 DNA, CDR3 protein. The D gene is left open where the match is weak. Only part of the rows carry a size: once, few, many, or a class if the clone is expanded.

v_gene: TRBV5-1; abundance: -; len: 16; d_gene: -; j_gene: TRBJ1-1; CDR3nt: TGCGCCAGCAGCTTGGCCCCACCAAGGGGGGGGACTGAAGCTTTCTTT; CDR3aa: CASSLAPPRGGTEAFF
v_gene: TRBV5-4; abundance: once; len: 17; d_gene: -; j_gene: TRBJ2-3; CDR3nt: TGTGCCAGCAGCTTGATAAGGGGGGGGGCGAGCACAGATACGCAGTATTTT; CDR3aa: CASSLIRGGASTDTQYF
v_gene: TRBV6-5; abundance: -; len: 13; d_gene: TRBD1; j_gene: TRBJ1-1; CDR3nt: TGTGCCAGCAGTTCCCCAGGGGGGGGTTTAGCTTTCTTT; CDR3aa: CASSSPGGGLAFF
v_gene: TRBV6-4; abundance: -; len: 13; d_gene: -; j_gene: TRBJ1-5; CDR3nt: TGTGCCCCTAGAAGGTATAACAATCAGCCCCAGCATTTT; CDR3aa: CAPRRYNNQPQHF
v_gene: TRBV6-5; abundance: -; len: 15; d_gene: -; j_gene: TRBJ1-2; CDR3nt: TGTGCCAGCAGCCCAACCGGGACCTACCGGGGCGGCTACACCTTC; CDR3aa: CASSPTGTYRGGYTF
v_gene: TRBV18; abundance: -; len: 14; d_gene: TRBD1; j_gene: TRBJ1-5; CDR3nt: TGTGCCAGCTCAGGGACAGGGGCTGGCCAGCCCCAGCATTTT; CDR3aa: CASSGTGAGQPQHF
v_gene: TRBV6-5; abundance: -; len: 16; d_gene: TRBD1; j_gene: TRBJ1-1; CDR3nt: TGTGCCAGCAGTTACGGAGGGGGACAGCTCAACACTGAAGCTTTCTTT; CDR3aa: CASSYGGGQLNTEAFF
v_gene: TRBV11-2; abundance: -; len: 19; d_gene: -; j_gene: TRBJ2-6; CDR3nt: TGTGCCAGCAGCCGAGGTTCGGGGGGCTTTAGCTCTGGGGCCAACGTCCTGACTTTC; CDR3aa: CASSRGSGGFSSGANVLTF
v_gene: TRBV7-3; abundance: -; len: 14; d_gene: TRBD2; j_gene: TRBJ2-7; CDR3nt: TGTGCCAGCAGCTTACTAGCGGGAGTAGGTGAGCAGTACTTC; CDR3aa: CASSLLAGVGEQYF
v_gene: TRBV29-1; abundance: few; len: 12; d_gene: -; j_gene: TRBJ1-2; CDR3nt: TGCAGCGTTGATGAGGACAGAGATGGCTACACCTTC; CDR3aa: CSVDEDRDGYTF
v_gene: TRBV5-1; abundance: -; len: 14; d_gene: -; j_gene: TRBJ2-7; CDR3nt: TGCGCCAGCAGCTTGAGGTGGGAGGCTTACGAGCAGTACTTC; CDR3aa: CASSLRWEAYEQYF
v_gene: TRBV5-1; abundance: -; len: 14; d_gene: -; j_gene: TRBJ2-7; CDR3nt: TGCGCCAGCAGCTTGGACCCGGGGAGCTACGAGCAGTACTTC; CDR3aa: CASSLDPGSYEQYF
v_gene: TRBV4-3; abundance: -; len: 15; d_gene: TRBD1; j_gene: TRBJ2-7; CDR3nt: TGCGCCAGCAGCCTCGAACCCGGGACAGGGAGCGAGCAGTACTTC; CDR3aa: CASSLEPGTGSEQYF
v_gene: TRBV30; abundance: -; len: 15; d_gene: TRBD1; j_gene: TRBJ2-2; CDR3nt: TGTGCCTGGACCAAGTGGGACAGGGACACCGGGGAGCTGTTTTTT; CDR3aa: CAWTKWDRDTGELFF
v_gene: TRBV19; abundance: -; len: 12; d_gene: -; j_gene: TRBJ1-1; CDR3nt: TGTGCCAGTTCCCGGCGTGGCACTGAAGCTTTCTTT; CDR3aa: CASSRRGTEAFF
v_gene: TRBV5-4; abundance: -; len: 14; d_gene: -; j_gene: TRBJ2-7; CDR3nt: TGTGCCAGCAGCTTTCCCGGGACGCCGGGCGAGCAGTACTTC; CDR3aa: CASSFPGTPGEQYF
v_gene: TRBV14; abundance: -; len: 13; d_gene: -; j_gene: TRBJ1-1; CDR3nt: TGTGCCAGCAGCCAAGATCGGAGCACTGAAGCTTTCTTT; CDR3aa: CASSQDRSTEAFF
v_gene: TRBV2; abundance: -; len: 14; d_gene: -; j_gene: TRBJ1-3; CDR3nt: TGTGCCAGCAGTGTCCTCGACGTTGGAAACACCATATATTTT; CDR3aa: CASSVLDVGNTIYF
v_gene: TRBV7-2; abundance: -; len: 13; d_gene: -; j_gene: TRBJ2-5; CDR3nt: TGTGCCAGCAGCTTTGGGACCCAAGAGACCCAGTACTTC; CDR3aa: CASSFGTQETQYF
v_gene: TRBV4-1; abundance: -; len: 13; d_gene: TRBD2; j_gene: TRBJ2-1; CDR3nt: TGCGCCAGCTCTAGCGGGACCTACAATGAGCAGTTCTTC; CDR3aa: CASSSGTYNEQFF
v_gene: TRBV6-5; abundance: -; len: 15; d_gene: TRBD2; j_gene: TRBJ2-3; CDR3nt: TGTGCCAGCACCCGAGCGGGAGGGCCTCTCGATACGCAGTATTTT; CDR3aa: CASTRAGGPLDTQYF
v_gene: TRBV11-3; abundance: -; len: 19; d_gene: TRBD1; j_gene: TRBJ2-6; CDR3nt: TGTGCCAGCAGCTTGGGACCGGGACAGGGAGCCCCTGGGGCCAACGTCCTGACTTTC; CDR3aa: CASSLGPGQGAPGANVLTF
v_gene: TRBV11-2; abundance: -; len: 13; d_gene: -; j_gene: TRBJ1-2; CDR3nt: TGTGCCAGCAGCTTAGAAGTCACCAGTGGCTACACCTTC; CDR3aa: CASSLEVTSGYTF
v_gene: TRBV4-2; abundance: -; len: 16; d_gene: -; j_gene: TRBJ2-1; CDR3nt: TGTGCCAGCAGCCGTTCAGGGGGGCCAAGAGCCAATGAGCAGTTCTTC; CDR3aa: CASSRSGGPRANEQFF
v_gene: TRBV2; abundance: -; len: 12; d_gene: -; j_gene: TRBJ2-7; CDR3nt: TGTGCCAGCAGGGCAGAAACTCCCGAGCAGTACTTC; CDR3aa: CASRAETPEQYF
v_gene: TRBV7-9; abundance: -; len: 13; d_gene: -; j_gene: TRBJ2-1; CDR3nt: TGTGCCAGCAGCCAAGCAGTGGGCCATGAGCAGTTCTTC; CDR3aa: CASSQAVGHEQFF
v_gene: TRBV15; abundance: -; len: 14; d_gene: TRBD1; j_gene: TRBJ1-1; CDR3nt: TGTGCCACCAGCCCTGACAGGGATAGAGCTGAAGCTTTCTTT; CDR3aa: CATSPDRDRAEAFF
v_gene: TRBV7-3; abundance: -; len: 17; d_gene: -; j_gene: TRBJ2-1; CDR3nt: TGTGCCAGCAGCCAGAGGCGGGCCGGCGGAACCTACAATGAGCAGTTCTTC; CDR3aa: CASSQRRAGGTYNEQFF
v_gene: TRBV7-6; abundance: -; len: 16; d_gene: -; j_gene: TRBJ2-3; CDR3nt: TGTGCCAGCAGCTTTGGCCAGTCGTCTAGCACAGATACGCAGTATTTT; CDR3aa: CASSFGQSSSTDTQYF